Shown below are 20 T cell receptor beta chains from a single sample sequenced in a study of identifying expanded T cells in peripheral blood. Profiled with immunoSEQ multiplex PCR; TCRdb holds only in-frame clones, not every one. The sample holds some 81,000 clones, about 83% seen once. The material sequenced was blood. The receptors shown here come from a person aged 18 to 75 in good health.

The chain recombines TRBV6-5 with TRBJ2-7, with TRBD1 as a possible D gene (6 bases). The length of the CDR3 is 14 residues. Trimming left V 6 bases short and J 0 bases short, with 12 bases between. From germline, CDR1 is MNHEY and CDR2 SVGAGI. The CDR3 DNA reads TGTGCCAGCAGGCAAGGACAGTACTCCTACGAGCAGTACTTC. Residues: CASRQGQYSYEQYF.

The rearrangement uses TRBV6-5 and TRBJ2-7; no clear D. V lost 5 bases to trimming and J lost 7 bases, with 12 bases between them. The V gene's germline CDR1 is MNHEY and CDR2 SVGAGI. The CDR3 is 12 amino acids. DNA for the CDR3: TGTGCCAGCAGTATAAGGACGGGTGAGCAGTACTTC. Translating it yields CASSIRTGEQYF.

J is TRBJ2-1 and V is TRBV11-2; a weak D match, TRBD1 (5 bases). Germline CDR1 is SGHAT and CDR2 is FQNNGV. The CDR3 consists of 11 residues. Trimming took off 8 bases at V and 6 bases at J, with 8 bases between the two ends. The CDR3 loop reads CASGQGNEQFF. For the CDR3, the DNA is TGTGCCAGCGGGCAGGGCAATGAGCAGTTCTTC.

This chain links TRBV2 with TRBJ2-7; the match to TRBD2 covers 9 bases. This CDR3 comprises 15 residues. The germline V gene encodes CDR1 SNHLY and CDR2 FYNNEI. Trimming removed 6 bases from V and 0 bases from J; junction bases left unmatched: 6. CDR3 nucleotides: TGTGCCAGCAGGGTTCGGACTAGCGACTCCTACGAGCAGTACTTC. Translation gives CASRVRTSDSYEQYF.

The genes are TRBV7-8 and TRBJ2-1; D call uncertain. V was cut by 8 bases and J by 10 bases, with 15 bases left in between. This CDR3 has 12 residues. Germline V lookup: CDR1 SGHVS, CDR2 FQNEAQ. This CDR3 is CASGPIMTEQFF. The CDR3 region has the DNA TGTGCCAGCGGACCGATTATGACGGAGCAGTTCTTC.

As for this clone: The junction departs from the called germline gene at one end, perhaps through a read error. The chain carries TRBV19 and TRBJ2-2; D gene ambiguous. The CDR3 covers 15 residues. CDR1 LNHDA and CDR2 SQIVND come from the germline V gene (reference sequence). Written as DNA, the CDR3 is TGTGCCAGTAGTATTAAGAGTCGCAACATCGGGGAGCTGTTTTTT. Translating it yields CASSIKSRNIGELFF.

This chain connects TRBV4-2 to TRBJ2-1, with 10 bases identical to TRBD1. The CDR3 sequence is 17 residues long. Trimming at V came to 0 bases and at J to 2 bases, leaving 4 bases not matched to a gene. Germline V gives CDR1 LGHNA, CDR2 YNFKEQ. CDR3 sequence (DNA): TGTGCCAGCAGCCAAGATCTGGACAGGGGGGCCTACAATGAGCAGTTCTTC. Translating it yields CASSQDLDRGAYNEQFF.

The chain is built from TRBV7-9 and TRBJ1-2; 9 bases match TRBD1. This CDR3 spans 18 amino acids. J gave up 8 bases and V 1 base, and 17 bases lay outside the gene matches. CDR1 and CDR2 (germline): SEHNR, FQNEAQ (reference sequence). This CDR3 is CASSLVGTGPPQGGGYTF. CDR3 DNA sequence: TGTGCCAGCAGCTTAGTAGGGACAGGGCCTCCACAGGGAGGAGGCTACACCTTC. Full variable domain (outside the CDR3, taken from reference TRBV7-9 and TRBJ1-2): DTGVSQNPRHKITKRGQNVTFRCDPISEHNRLYWYRQTLGQGPEFLTYFQNEAQLEKSRLLSDRFSAERPKGSFSTLEIQRTEQGDSAMYLCASSLVGTGPPQGGGYTFGSGTRLTVV.

Details on this clone: The junction departs from germline at one end; a sequencing error may be responsible. The rearrangement links TRBV28 to TRBJ2-1, with unresolved D. CDR1 and CDR2 from the germline V gene are MDHEN and SYDVKM. The CDR3 contains 12 residues. The CDR3, as DNA: TGTGCCTGCAGGCCGGTTAATAATGAGCAGTTCTTC. Protein product: CACRPVNNEQFF.

V gene TRBV19 combines with J gene TRBJ2-3; tentatively, D is TRBD1 (7 bases). CDR1 is LNHDA, CDR2 SQIVND, per germline (reference sequence). The CDR3 is 16 residues long. With 6 bases removed from V and 3 bases from J, the gap between germline ends came to 19 bases. Here the CDR3 DNA reads TGTGCCAGTAGCAAAGTTGGAGGGGGCGTAACAGATACGCAGTATTTT. Translation: CASSKVGGGVTDTQYF.

The chain combines TRBV12-1 with TRBJ1-1; the tabulated D call, TRBD1, remains unverified against the DNA. TRBV12-1 is a pseudogene locus. This CDR3 contains 14 residues. CDR3 nucleotide sequence: TGTGCCAGCAGCTCGAGGACAGGGCGGGCTGAAGCTTTCTTT. As protein: CASSSRTGRAEAFF.

The rearrangement joins TRBV5-4 to TRBJ2-1; TRBD2 is a possible D gene (5 bases). V dropped 4 bases and J dropped 6 bases, with 23 bases sitting between them. The CDR3 covers 17 residues. Looked up from germline, CDR1 is SGHNT and CDR2 is YYREEE (reference sequence). The CDR3, as DNA: TGTGCCAGCAGCCCTGGGATCGGCGGGCTGAGTGGCAATGAGCAGTTCTTC. Translation: CASSPGIGGLSGNEQFF.

The chain is built from TRBV28 and TRBJ2-1; 14 bases agree with TRBD2. The CDR3 contains 15 residues. The V gene's germline CDR1 is MDHEN and CDR2 SYDVKM. J lost 12 bases, V lost 3 bases, and 7 bases had no gene match. The CDR3 here is CASSFSGTSGRRQFF. CDR3 DNA: TGTGCCAGCAGTTTCTCCGGGACTAGCGGGAGAAGGCAGTTCTTC. Full variable domain (rest looked up from reference TRBV28 and TRBJ2-1): DVKVTQSSRYLVKRTGEKVFLECVQDMDHENMFWYRQDPGLGLRLIYFSYDVKMKEKGDIPEGYSVSREKKERFSLILESASTNQTSMYLCASSFSGTSGRRQFFGPGTRLTVL.

The V call is TRBV6-5, the J call TRBJ1-2; 8 nucleotides align to TRBD1. This CDR3 spans 14 amino acids. J was trimmed by 2 bases and V by 8 bases; bases with no gene match: 7. Per the germline V gene, CDR1 is MNHEY and CDR2 is SVGAGI. CDR3 protein: CASHRTGPNYGYTF. The CDR3 region has the DNA TGTGCCAGCCATCGGACAGGGCCCAACTATGGCTACACCTTC.

The chain has TRBV2 and TRBJ2-7; unclear D gene. Trimming cost V 2 bases and J 3 bases, with 14 bases left between them. This CDR3 comprises 15 residues. Per the germline V gene, CDR1 is SNHLY and CDR2 is FYNNEI. The CDR3 sequence is CASSERKSADYEQYF. Here the CDR3 DNA reads TGTGCCAGCAGTGAACGGAAAAGCGCCGACTACGAGCAGTACTTC.

This sequence joins TRBV10-3 and TRBJ1-6; no clear D gene. Germline CDR1 and CDR2: ENHRY and SYGVKD. Trimming removed 0 bases at V and 2 bases at J, with 2 bases between. CDR3 length: 14 amino acids. The CDR3 sequence is CAISESPYNSPLHF. Written as DNA, the CDR3 is TGTGCCATCAGTGAGTCTCCCTATAATTCACCCCTCCACTTT.

This CDR3 reads CASSLELVGEQYF. Written as DNA, the CDR3 is TGTGCCAGCAGCTTGGAACTAGTCGGGGAGCAGTACTTC. The V call is TRBV5-5, the J call TRBJ2-7; TRBD2 is a possible D gene (5 bases). The CDR3 totals 13 residues. The germline V and J ends were trimmed by 0 bases and 7 bases, with 11 bases remaining between them. The germline V gene encodes CDR1 SGHKS and CDR2 YYEKEE (reference sequence). Drawing the rest from reference TRBV5-5 and TRBJ2-7, the complete variable domain is DAGVTQSPTHLIKTRGQQVTLRCSPISGHKSVSWYQQVLGQGPQFIFQYYEKEERGRGNFPDRFSARQFPNYSSELNVNALLLGDSALYLCASSLELVGEQYFGPGTRLTVT.

The rearrangement joins TRBV7-2 to TRBJ1-1; no reliable D call. This CDR3 comprises 13 residues. The V end was cut by 3 bases, the J end by 0 bases, with 5 bases between. The germline gives CDR1 SGHTA, CDR2 FQGNSA. The CDR3 sequence: CASSLSVNTEAFF. CDR3 in DNA: TGTGCCAGCAGCTTGAGTGTGAACACTGAAGCTTTCTTT.

The genes are TRBV28 and TRBJ1-2, with unresolved D. The V end lost 2 bases, the J end lost 1 base, and 5 bases lay between the germline ends. This CDR3 comprises 13 residues. CDR1 is MDHEN, CDR2 SYDVKM, per germline. The DNA of the CDR3 is TGTGCCAGCAGTTTAGATTATAACTATGGCTACACCTTC. It translates to CASSLDYNYGYTF.

The chain uses TRBV18 and TRBJ2-5, with 7 nucleotides matching TRBD2. The CDR3 is 15 amino acids. J gave up 7 bases and V 1 base, and 9 bases lay outside the gene matches. Germline values: CDR1 KGHSH, CDR2 LQKENI. The CDR3 loop reads CASSPRILAEGTQYF. Here the CDR3 DNA reads TGTGCCAGCTCACCACGAATCCTAGCGGAAGGGACCCAGTACTTC.